The 17 T cell receptor beta chains presented below share a single source sample, sequenced in a study of naive and memory T cell subsets. Both TRBC1 and TRBC2 were covered by a beta constant-region primer of two equimolar oligonucleotides. Nested alpha and beta constant-region primers with the SP2 primer drove four PCR rounds on ligated cDNA. From the UMI-ligation and nested PCR reads, TCRdb called clonotypes with MiXCR, one entry per CDR3 protein. Of 98,000 or so distinct CDR3 sequences listed, more than 12% are singletons. Their cognate antigens are unknown. Study-wide results and caveats: Especially in CD8 cells, naive repertoires contained a few larger clonotypes, possibly CD45RA-re-expressing memory cells.

The sequenced material came from naive CD8+ T cells from blood. Every receptor here comes from a human donor in good health.

This chain links TRBV13 with TRBJ2-3; D tentatively reads TRBD1 or TRBD2 (5 bases each). The CDR3 runs to 14 residues. The V end lost 3 bases, the J end lost 4 bases, and 11 bases lay between the germline ends. In germline, CDR1 is PRHDT, CDR2 FYEKMQ (reference sequence). The CDR3 sequence: CASSLGRRPDTQYF. CDR3 DNA: TGTGCCAGCAGCTTGGGACGACGGCCAGATACGCAGTATTTT.

This clonotype was seen more than once but under ten times. The V and J genes are TRBV9 and TRBJ1-1; a possible D gene is TRBD1 (5 bases). V was cut by 4 bases and J by 5 bases, with 18 bases left in between. This CDR3 contains 15 residues. Germline lookup yields CDR1 SGDLS and CDR2 YYNGEE. The CDR3, as DNA: TGTGCCAGCAGCCCCCTAGAAGGGGAGAGGACTGAAGCTTTCTTT. Its translation is CASSPLEGERTEAFF.

The sample holds many counts of this clonotype. The gene calls are TRBV7-6 and TRBJ2-2; D gene unclear. The CDR3 is made up of 19 amino acids. V dropped 1 base and J dropped 4 bases, with 22 bases sitting between them. The germline V gene has CDR1 SGHVS and CDR2 FNYEAQ. The CDR3 reads CASSLDHARGYGSTGELFF. CDR3 DNA: TGTGCCAGCAGCTTAGATCACGCCAGAGGATATGGGTCCACCGGGGAGCTGTTTTTT.

The V gene is TRBV4-3, the J gene TRBJ2-3; D not certain. The germline V gene encodes CDR1 LGHNA and CDR2 YSLEER. The CDR3 has 14 residues. The V gene lost 0 bases and the J gene lost 6 bases, with 10 bases spanning the gap. The CDR3 DNA reads TGCGCCAGCAGCCAAGAAGAACGTGGGGATACGCAGTATTTT. Translation gives CASSQEERGDTQYF.

This clonotype was found many times. The chain recombines TRBV5-4 with TRBJ2-3, with D tentatively TRBD2 (6 bases). The CDR3 loop spans 12 amino acids. In germline, CDR1 is SGHNT, CDR2 YYREEE (reference sequence). V lost 6 bases to trimming and J lost 5 bases, with 10 bases between them. The CDR3 protein is CASTPGGDTQYF. The CDR3 region has the DNA TGTGCCAGCACCCCCGGGGGAGATACGCAGTATTTT.

This clonotype was recorded a few times. The chain couples TRBV10-3 to TRBJ1-1; unclear D gene. V dropped 4 bases and J dropped 4 bases, with 10 bases sitting between them. This CDR3 is built from 13 residues. CDR1 and CDR2 (germline): ENHRY, SYGVKD. The CDR3 nucleotides read TGTGCCATCAGTGTGGGGTTCCCCACTGAAGCTTTCTTT. Residues: CAISVGFPTEAFF.

V and J are TRBV11-3 and TRBJ1-1; D unclear. V dropped 1 base and J dropped 3 bases, with 18 bases sitting between them. The CDR3 covers 17 residues. Germline CDR1 SGHNT, CDR2 YENEEA. The CDR3 sequence is CASSLGRFDSVHTEAFF. Here the CDR3 DNA reads TGTGCCAGCAGCTTAGGGAGATTTGACTCGGTCCACACTGAAGCTTTCTTT.

The chain couples TRBV24-1 to TRBJ2-7; the match to TRBD2 covers 7 bases. The germline V gene has CDR1 KGHDR and CDR2 SFDVKD. The V and J ends lost 5 bases and 3 bases, in that order; junction bases with no gene match: 9. The CDR3 is 15 amino acids. The CDR3 nucleotides are TGTGCCACCAGTGCTCCCGGGACTATGGGCTACGAGCAGTACTTC. Protein product: CATSAPGTMGYEQYF.

This clonotype was counted only a few times. V gene TRBV20-1 combines with J gene TRBJ1-3; tentatively, D is TRBD1 (5 bases). The germline CDR1 and CDR2 sequences are DFQATT and SNEGSKA (reference sequence). The CDR3 extends over 13 amino acids. V dropped 4 bases and J dropped 3 bases, with 10 bases sitting between them. In nucleotides, the CDR3 is TGCAGTGCTATTAAGGGGCTTGGAAACACCATATATTTT. Translating it yields CSAIKGLGNTIYF.

This clonotype occurred a few times. This rearrangement joins TRBV7-9 to TRBJ1-4; D gene uncertain. The CDR3 length is 15 residues. Between the trimmed V and J ends, which lost 6 bases and 5 bases, there was a span of 16 bases. Germline values: CDR1 SEHNR, CDR2 FQNEAQ (reference sequence). In DNA form, the CDR3 reads TGTGCCAGCAGTTTGGAGGACGGCCGGAATGAAAAACTGTTTTTT. It codes for CASSLEDGRNEKLFF.

This chain connects TRBV4-1 to TRBJ1-2, with a tentative D call TRBD1 (6 bases). CDR1 and CDR2 (germline): MGHRA, YSYEKL. This CDR3 is 13 amino acids long. Trimming shortened V by 0 bases and J by 7 bases, and 9 bases separated the two germline ends. This CDR3 is CASSQEGQSGYTF. The CDR3 DNA follows: TGCGCCAGCAGCCAAGAGGGACAATCTGGCTACACCTTC.

The table lists this clonotype with many counts. The rearrangement joins TRBV24-1 to TRBJ2-3; D not certain. Germline assignment: CDR1 KGHDR and CDR2 SFDVKD. Trimming left V 4 bases short and J 0 bases short, with 1 base between. CDR3 length equals 12 residues. The CDR3 loop is CATSDSTDTQYF. The CDR3 region has the DNA TGTGCCACCAGTGACAGCACAGATACGCAGTATTTT.

This chain links TRBV6-2 or TRBV6-3 with TRBJ2-3; the D gene is possibly TRBD2 (5 bases). The germline V and J ends were trimmed by 8 bases and 1 base, with 10 bases remaining between them. The CDR3 totals 13 residues. Per the germline V gene, CDR1 is MNHEY and CDR2 is SVGEGT. CDR3 loop: CASGETRTDTQYF. CDR3 sequence (DNA): TGTGCCAGCGGGGAGACCCGCACAGATACGCAGTATTTT.

The V gene is TRBV4-3, the J gene TRBJ2-7, with TRBD1 identical over 9 bases. Trimming at V came to 2 bases and at J to 4 bases, leaving 3 bases not matched to a gene. CDR1 LGHNA and CDR2 YSLEER come from the germline V gene. CDR3 length: 14 residues. The CDR3 coding sequence is TGCGCCAGCAGCCAACAGGACAGGGGATACGAGCAGTACTTC. Amino acid sequence: CASSQQDRGYEQYF.

This clonotype has a handful of counts. The chain recombines TRBV4-2 with TRBJ1-2; D gene uncertain. V was pared by 1 base and J by 4 bases, with 1 base between. Germline V gene data show CDR1 as LGHNA and CDR2 as YNFKEQ. This CDR3 comprises 11 residues. The CDR3 spells CASSQAYGYTF. The CDR3 DNA reads TGTGCCAGCAGCCAAGCCTATGGCTACACCTTC.

There are a few counts of this clonotype. The chain is built from TRBV4-3 and TRBJ1-5; 10 nucleotides line up with TRBD1. Germline values: CDR1 LGHNA, CDR2 YSLEER. The J segment lost 3 bases and the V segment lost 1 base, leaving 9 bases of the junction unmatched. The CDR3 totals 18 residues. CDR3 nucleotide sequence: TGCGCCAGCAGCCAAGTAACCCGACAGGGGGCATACAATCAGCCCCAGCATTTT. This sequence encodes CASSQVTRQGAYNQPQHF.

The chain links TRBV5-1 to TRBJ2-3, with D unclear. The CDR3 totals 14 residues. Germline loops: CDR1 SGHRS, CDR2 YFSETQ. Trimming stripped 0 bases from V and 6 bases from J, with 11 bases between. The CDR3 nucleotides read TGCGCCAGCAGCTTGGAACCAGGCTTGGATACGCAGTATTTT. It codes for CASSLEPGLDTQYF.